A selection of T cell receptor beta chains follows, all from one sample in a study of a mutant IDH1 vaccine in newly diagnosed glioma. The method was immunoSEQ multiplex PCR; TCRdb's version includes in-frame clones alone and lacks a portion of them. This table has 75,000 to 80,000 clones, around 90% appearing once. Their target antigens are unknown. The input for sequencing was PBMCs, taken from a glioma patient whose treatment included an IDH1 peptide vaccine. These TCRs come from a woman in her fifties or sixties with glioma. The CDR3 runs from the conserved cysteine through the conserved F or W. Fields, in order: V gene, clone size, D gene, J gene, CDR3 DNA, CDR3 protein. D genes are given only for firm matches. Size values are once, few and many counts, or a class for expanded clones, and some rows have none.

v_gene: TRBV10-3
abundance: once
d_gene: .
j_gene: TRBJ2-1
CDR3nt: TGTGCCATCAGTGAGGGCCTCCCCAATGAGCAGTTCTTC
CDR3aa: CAISEGLPNEQFF

v_gene: TRBV2
abundance: .
d_gene: TRBD2
j_gene: TRBJ2-7
CDR3nt: TGTGCCAGCAGTGTCCTAGCGGGAGCGGTTTACGAGCAGTACTTC
CDR3aa: CASSVLAGAVYEQYF

v_gene: TRBV7-9
abundance: .
d_gene: TRBD1
j_gene: TRBJ2-1
CDR3nt: TGTGCCAGCAGCTTATACGGACAGGGGAACAATGAGCAGTTCTTC
CDR3aa: CASSLYGQGNNEQFF

v_gene: TRBV6-1
abundance: .
d_gene: .
j_gene: TRBJ1-1
CDR3nt: TGTGCCAGCAGCTTACAGGGACGGGTTATCACTGAAGCTTTCTTT
CDR3aa: CASSLQGRVITEAFF

v_gene: TRBV5-4
abundance: .
d_gene: TRBD2
j_gene: TRBJ2-1
CDR3nt: TGTGCCAGCAGCCTGTCGGGGTGGAGCGGGAGTTACAATGAGCAGTTCTTC
CDR3aa: CASSLSGWSGSYNEQFF

v_gene: TRBV10-3
abundance: .
d_gene: TRBD2
j_gene: TRBJ2-1
CDR3nt: TGTGCCATCAGTGAGTCCGGGGCTAGCGGGAAGAATGAGCAGTTCTTC
CDR3aa: CAISESGASGKNEQFF

v_gene: TRBV5-4
abundance: .
d_gene: TRBD2
j_gene: TRBJ2-2
CDR3nt: TGTGCCAGCACCCCCTCTAGCGGGAGGAACACCGGGGAGCTGTTTTTT
CDR3aa: CASTPSSGRNTGELFF

v_gene: TRBV10-2
abundance: .
d_gene: .
j_gene: TRBJ1-6
CDR3nt: TGCGCCAGCAGTGACAGGGGCGCCTCCTATAATTCACCCCTCCACTTT
CDR3aa: CASSDRGASYNSPLHF

v_gene: TRBV6-5
abundance: .
d_gene: TRBD1
j_gene: TRBJ2-2
CDR3nt: TGTGCCAGCAGCCGAGACAGGGATACCGGGGAGCTGTTTTTT
CDR3aa: CASSRDRDTGELFF

v_gene: TRBV9
abundance: once
d_gene: TRBD1
j_gene: TRBJ2-1
CDR3nt: TGTGCCAGCAGCCCTCGAGGACAGGGTTACAATGAGCAGTTCTTC
CDR3aa: CASSPRGQGYNEQFF

v_gene: TRBV5-1
abundance: .
d_gene: TRBD2
j_gene: TRBJ2-7
CDR3nt: TGCGCCAGCAGCCGGGGGGGTTCCTACGAGCAGTACTTC
CDR3aa: CASSRGGSYEQYF

v_gene: TRBV9
abundance: .
d_gene: TRBD1
j_gene: TRBJ2-1
CDR3nt: TGTGCCAGCAGCGGGCACCGGGACAGAGATTACAATGAGCAGTTCTTC
CDR3aa: CASSGHRDRDYNEQFF

v_gene: TRBV6-1
abundance: .
d_gene: TRBD2
j_gene: TRBJ2-7
CDR3nt: TGTGCCAGCTTACTGGGACTAGCTTCCCACGAGCAGTACTTC
CDR3aa: CASLLGLASHEQYF

v_gene: TRBV6-5
abundance: .
d_gene: TRBD1
j_gene: TRBJ1-1
CDR3nt: TGTGCCAGCAGTTTACAGGGGGTCACGAGCACTGAAGCTTTCTTT
CDR3aa: CASSLQGVTSTEAFF

v_gene: TRBV2
abundance: .
d_gene: .
j_gene: TRBJ1-2
CDR3nt: TGTGCCAGCAGGCCTTTGGGCTATGGCTACACCTTC
CDR3aa: CASRPLGYGYTF

v_gene: TRBV6-5
abundance: .
d_gene: .
j_gene: TRBJ1-4
CDR3nt: TGTGCCAGCAGTTACTCCTTGAGGGGGTTCGGTGAAAAACTGTTTTTT
CDR3aa: CASSYSLRGFGEKLFF

v_gene: TRBV7-9
abundance: once
d_gene: TRBD2
j_gene: TRBJ2-4
CDR3nt: TGTGCCAGCAGCTTGGGCGGGAGTGGCAAAAACATTCAGTACTTC
CDR3aa: CASSLGGSGKNIQYF

v_gene: TRBV29-1
abundance: .
d_gene: TRBD1
j_gene: TRBJ2-7
CDR3nt: TGCAGCGTTGAACGGACAGGGAGCTCCTACGAGCAGTACTTC
CDR3aa: CSVERTGSSYEQYF

v_gene: TRBV4-1
abundance: .
d_gene: TRBD1
j_gene: TRBJ2-2
CDR3nt: TGCGCCAGCAGCCCGGGACAGGGGAACACCGGGGAGCTGTTTTTT
CDR3aa: CASSPGQGNTGELFF

v_gene: TRBV30
abundance: .
d_gene: .
j_gene: TRBJ2-3
CDR3nt: TGTGCCTGGAGTGTCACCCGCACAGATACGCAGTATTTT
CDR3aa: CAWSVTRTDTQYF

v_gene: TRBV6-5
abundance: .
d_gene: TRBD1
j_gene: TRBJ2-4
CDR3nt: TGTGCCAGCAGTCGGACAGGGGTAGCCAAAAACATTCAGTACTTC
CDR3aa: CASSRTGVAKNIQYF

v_gene: TRBV12-5
abundance: .
d_gene: TRBD1
j_gene: TRBJ1-2
CDR3nt: TGTGCTAGTGGTTTCGCCCGGACAGGGGGGTATGGCTACACCTTC
CDR3aa: CASGFARTGGYGYTF

v_gene: TRBV15
abundance: .
d_gene: TRBD2
j_gene: TRBJ2-1
CDR3nt: TGTGCCACCAGCAGAGATTTGGCTAGCGGGAGAGAAGGTGAGCAGTTCTTC
CDR3aa: CATSRDLASGREGEQFF

v_gene: TRBV10-3
abundance: .
d_gene: TRBD1
j_gene: TRBJ2-3
CDR3nt: TGTGCCATCAGTGAGCACCCGACAGGGGCGAGGGATACGCAGTATTTT
CDR3aa: CAISEHPTGARDTQYF

v_gene: TRBV18
abundance: .
d_gene: .
j_gene: TRBJ1-1
CDR3nt: TGTGCCAGCTCACCAGCGGGGCCCAACACTGAAGCTTTCTTT
CDR3aa: CASSPAGPNTEAFF

v_gene: TRBV4-1
abundance: .
d_gene: .
j_gene: TRBJ1-5
CDR3nt: TGCGCCAGCAGCCAAACCTCCCAGGGGTGGGATCAGCCCCAGCATTTT
CDR3aa: CASSQTSQGWDQPQHF

v_gene: TRBV5-4
abundance: .
d_gene: TRBD1
j_gene: TRBJ2-2
CDR3nt: TGTGCCAGCAGCATGAACAGGGGTGCCGGGGAGCTGTTTTTT
CDR3aa: CASSMNRGAGELFF

v_gene: TRBV28
abundance: .
d_gene: TRBD1
j_gene: TRBJ1-6
CDR3nt: TGTGCCAGCAGTCGACCGGGACAGAAGAATTCACCCCTCCACTTT
CDR3aa: CASSRPGQKNSPLHF

v_gene: TRBV5-1
abundance: once
d_gene: .
j_gene: TRBJ2-3
CDR3nt: TGCGCCAGTAAACGACAGAGTCTAAGCACAGATACGCAGTATTTT
CDR3aa: CASKRQSLSTDTQYF

v_gene: TRBV6-5
abundance: .
d_gene: .
j_gene: TRBJ2-7
CDR3nt: TGTGCCAGCAGTCCCAATAGCGGTTACGAGCAGTACTTC
CDR3aa: CASSPNSGYEQYF

v_gene: TRBV28
abundance: .
d_gene: .
j_gene: TRBJ1-5
CDR3nt: TGTGCCAGCAGCCCAGGGGATTATAGCAATCAGCCCCAGCATTTT
CDR3aa: CASSPGDYSNQPQHF

v_gene: TRBV4-1
abundance: once
d_gene: TRBD2
j_gene: TRBJ2-1
CDR3nt: TGCGCCAGCAGCCTAAAACGGAGCGGGGCGGTTGGTGAGCAGTTCTTC
CDR3aa: CASSLKRSGAVGEQFF

v_gene: TRBV4-1
abundance: .
d_gene: TRBD2
j_gene: TRBJ2-7
CDR3nt: TGCGCCAGCAGCCAAGGGTTTAGGTTAGCGGGAAAACAGGAGCAGTACTTC
CDR3aa: CASSQGFRLAGKQEQYF